A single sample gave rise to the 6 T cell receptor beta chains below, sequenced in a study of T cells in women clearing cervical HPV infection. Clones were sequenced by immunoSEQ multiplex PCR, and TCRdb holds only the in-frame ones, with some missing. The sample table sets out approximately 34,000 clones. Material: blood buffy coat. The receptors derive from a woman between 18 and 69 years old with a cervical HPV16 infection that either progressed to CIN3+ or cleared (not recorded which).

As for this clone: The read stops 3 residues short of the end of the CDR3; the missing end is completed from the germline J gene. This chain connects TRBV12-3 or TRBV12-4 to TRBJ2-7; no reliable D call. This CDR3 contains 15 residues. V lost 2 bases, J lost 3 bases, and 14 bases lay in between. CDR3 DNA (partial): TGTGCCAGCAGTTTAATGTCCAACTCCCGCTACGAG. Translating gives CASSLMSNSRYE. The entire CDR3 sequence reads CASSLMSNSRYEQYF.

Points on this clone: From the germline J gene comes the end of the CDR3, since the read stops 3 residues before it. This chain connects TRBV19 to TRBJ1-3; unclear D gene. Germline CDR1 and CDR2: LNHDA and SQIVND (reference sequence). There are 13 residues in the CDR3. Trimming took 5 bases from V and 0 from J, leaving 5 bases between them. CDR3 region: CASSPYSGNTIYF. CDR3 DNA (partial): TGTGCCAGTAGTCCCTACTCTGGAAACACC.

Partial CDR3 DNA: TGCGCCAGCAGCTTGGGGGGGCCGTATAATGAG. As protein: CASSLGGPYNE. In full, the CDR3 reads CASSLGGPYNEQFF. This sequence joins TRBV5-1 and TRBJ2-1; D may be TRBD1 (6 bases). Coverage ceases 3 residues before the CDR3 finishes, and the germline J gene fills in the end. CDR1 is SGHRS, CDR2 YFSETQ, per germline. The CDR3 runs to 14 residues. Deletions cut 0 bases from V and 7 bases from J, with 11 bases between. Combining the CDR3 with reference TRBV5-1 and TRBJ2-1 gives the whole variable domain KAGVTQTPRYLIKTRGQQVTLSCSPISGHRSVSWYQQTPGQGLQFLFEYFSETQRNKGNFPGRFSGRQFSNSRSEMNVSTLELGDSALYLCASSLGGPYNEQFFGPGTRLTVL.

Remarks on this clone: Read sequence stops 3 residues before the CDR3 end, and the germline J gene provides the missing end. This chain uses TRBV7-2 with TRBJ2-7, with unresolved D. The germline V gene encodes CDR1 SGHTA and CDR2 FQGNSA. The CDR3 consists of 11 residues. V lost 4 bases and J lost 3, with 4 bases in between. The sequenced part of the CDR3 DNA is TGTGCCAGCAGCTGTATCTACGAG. Amino acid sequence: CASSCIYE. The whole CDR3 sequence reads CASSCIYEQYF.

About this clone itself: The observed sequence ends 3 residues before the CDR3 terminus, with the missing tail filled in from the germline J gene. V gene TRBV18 combines with J gene TRBJ2-7; 7 bases line up with TRBD2. Germline V CDR1 and CDR2: KGHSH, LQKENI. This CDR3 comprises 13 residues. Trimming removed 5 bases from V and 6 bases from J; junction bases left unmatched: 7. CDR3 bases read: TGTGCCAGCTCAGGAAAGGGGAGGGTCGAG. Translated, it gives CASSGKGRVE. The whole CDR3 protein reads CASSGKGRVEQYF.

Concerning this clone: The read ends 3 residues before the CDR3 terminus; that terminus is restored from the germline J gene. The J gene is TRBJ2-1, the V gene TRBV7-3; 10 nucleotides match TRBD2. The CDR3 extends over 17 amino acids. Germline CDR1 is SGHTA and CDR2 is FQGTGA. The trim removed 1 base at V and 4 bases at J, leaving 7 bases unmatched. The CDR3 DNA, read in part, is TGTGCCAGCAGCTTAAACCTAGCGGGGGCCGGGTACAATGAG. Translating it yields CASSLNLAGAGYNE. In full, the CDR3 reads CASSLNLAGAGYNEQFF.